Reported below is one T cell receptor beta chain. The antigen is unknown. Ophthalmopathy patients had moderate-to-severe active disease, CAS ≥3, NOSPECS ≥4, and disease duration under 3 months. Trimming cost V 6 bases and J 1 base; bases outside gene matches: 10. CDR3 size: 16 residues. Germline CDR1 DFQATT, CDR2 SNEGSKA (reference sequence). RNA transcripts provided the source from which TCR beta CDR3 regions were amplified. Using the HTBI primer set, a first-round RT-PCR was run on the TCR CDR3. TCRdb fed the multiplex PCR reads into MiXCR, producing one record per CDR3 protein. Counted here are about half a million distinct CDR3 sequences, 22% occurring once; the ten biggest clones make up about half. This entry is derived from a study of T cells in Graves' hyperthyroidism and ophthalmopathy. Study findings and constraints: Most thyroid clonotypes expanded above 0.001 were also detected in blood. The model foresaw ophthalmopathy a median around 6 months prior to onset.

The chain recombines TRBV20-1 with TRBJ2-2, with TRBD2 identical over 8 bases. The sequenced material came from blood. The TCR comes from a woman in her 70s with Graves' ophthalmopathy. CDR3 sequence: CSASRRAGVNTGELFF. For the CDR3, the DNA is TGCAGTGCCTCTCGGCGAGCGGGAGTGAACACCGGGGAGCTGTTTTTT.